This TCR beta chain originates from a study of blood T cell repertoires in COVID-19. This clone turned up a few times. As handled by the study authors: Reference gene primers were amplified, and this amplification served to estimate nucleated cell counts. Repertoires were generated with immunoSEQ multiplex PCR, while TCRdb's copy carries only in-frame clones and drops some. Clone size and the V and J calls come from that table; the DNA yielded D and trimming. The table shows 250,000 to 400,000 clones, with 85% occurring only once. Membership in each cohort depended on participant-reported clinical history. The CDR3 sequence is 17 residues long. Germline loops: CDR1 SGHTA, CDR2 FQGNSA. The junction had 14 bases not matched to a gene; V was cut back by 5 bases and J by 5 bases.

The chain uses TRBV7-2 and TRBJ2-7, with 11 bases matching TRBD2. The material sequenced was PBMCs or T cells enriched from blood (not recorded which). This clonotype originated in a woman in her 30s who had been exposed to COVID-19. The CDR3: CASSPRAKTSGADEQYF. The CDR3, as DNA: TGTGCCAGCAGCCCGAGGGCCAAGACTAGCGGGGCCGACGAGCAGTACTTC.